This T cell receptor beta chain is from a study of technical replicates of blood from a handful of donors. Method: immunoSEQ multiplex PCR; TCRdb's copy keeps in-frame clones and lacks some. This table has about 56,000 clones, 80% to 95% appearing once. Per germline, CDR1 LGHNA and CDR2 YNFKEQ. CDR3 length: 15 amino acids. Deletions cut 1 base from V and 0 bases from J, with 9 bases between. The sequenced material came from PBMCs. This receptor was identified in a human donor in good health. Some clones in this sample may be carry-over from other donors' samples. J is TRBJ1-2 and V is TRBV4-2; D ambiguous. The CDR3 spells CASSQAGAANYGYTF. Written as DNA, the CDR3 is TGTGCCAGCAGCCAAGCAGGTGCAGCTAACTATGGCTACACCTTC.